These 29 T cell receptor beta chains share one sample of origin, sequenced in a study of CD8 T cells in Susac syndrome. RNA totalling roughly 0.45 to 1 ug underwent reverse transcription with random hexamers. MiXCR was run by TCRdb on the immunoSEQ multiplex PCR reads, yielding one entry per CDR3 protein. The sample has 140,000 or so distinct CDR3 sequences, around 95% seen once. The specimen was CD4+ T cells from PBMCs. Receptor source: a human donor with Susac syndrome.

The chain uses TRBV20-1 and TRBJ2-1, with 8 bases matching TRBD2. Germline-derived CDR1 and CDR2 are DFQATT and SNEGSKA (reference sequence). The trim removed 7 bases at V and 2 bases at J, leaving 7 bases unmatched. The CDR3 extends over 14 amino acids. The DNA for the CDR3 is TGCAGTGTCCCCCCACTAGCGGCCTACAATGAGCAGTTCTTC. Amino acids: CSVPPLAAYNEQFF.

This chain joins TRBV2 and TRBJ2-5, with D possibly being TRBD1 or TRBD2 (5 bases each). Germline CDR1 and CDR2: SNHLY and FYNNEI. The CDR3 runs to 12 residues. V dropped 7 bases and J dropped 5 bases, with 11 bases sitting between them. The CDR3 reads CASIGREETQYF. For the CDR3, the DNA is TGTGCCAGCATTGGCAGGGAGGAGACCCAGTACTTC.

This chain joins TRBV20-1 and TRBJ2-7, with D perhaps being TRBD1 or TRBD2 (6 bases each). The CDR3 spans 14 residues. V was pared by 0 bases and J by 1 base, with 10 bases between. The germline V gene has CDR1 DFQATT and CDR2 SNEGSKA (reference sequence). The CDR3 bases are TGCAGTGCTAGAGAGCAGGGGAGGTCCTACGAGCAGTACTTC. Translating it yields CSAREQGRSYEQYF.

This clonotype was observed once. The chain links TRBV9 to TRBJ2-1; no firm D call. Germline V gene lookup returns CDR1 SGDLS and CDR2 YYNGEE. This CDR3 contains 15 residues. Trimming took off 4 bases at V and 0 bases at J, with 11 bases between the two ends. The CDR3 here is CASSPIPSSYNEQFF. DNA for the CDR3: TGTGCCAGCAGCCCCATCCCAAGCTCCTACAATGAGCAGTTCTTC.

The chain combines TRBV14 with TRBJ2-5; TRBD2 agrees at 7 bases. This CDR3 has 14 residues. V shed 2 bases, J shed 4 bases, and the junction held 4 bases outside the gene matches. CDR1 and CDR2 (germline): SGHDN, FVKESK. DNA for the CDR3: TGTGCCAGCAGCCAAAGAACTAGCGCAGAGACCCAGTACTTC. Encoded protein: CASSQRTSAETQYF.

This chain joins TRBV14 and TRBJ2-1; maybe TRBD2 (5 bases). The CDR3 consists of 18 residues. V was clipped by 5 bases and J by 0 bases, with 20 bases between them. Germline CDR1 reads SGHDN; CDR2 reads FVKESK. The CDR3 here is CASSYRDSSSSSYNEQFF. The CDR3 region has the DNA TGTGCCAGCAGCTATCGGGATAGTTCCTCAAGCTCCTACAATGAGCAGTTCTTC. Full variable domain (missing parts from reference TRBV14 and TRBJ2-1): EAGVTQFPSHSVIEKGQTVTLRCDPISGHDNLYWYRRVMGKEIKFLLHFVKESKQDESGMPNNRFLAERTGGTYSTLKVQPAELEDSGVYFCASSYRDSSSSSYNEQFFGPGTRLTVL.

This chain joins TRBV20-1 and TRBJ2-1; 11 nucleotides agree with TRBD2. The CDR3 consists of 15 residues. V shed 3 bases and J 6 bases; nucleotides not matched to a gene: 7. The germline gives CDR1 DFQATT, CDR2 SNEGSKA (reference sequence). The CDR3 region has the DNA TGCAGTGCTAGCTCCGGGACTAGCGGCTCCAATGAGCAGTTCTTC. Translating it yields CSASSGTSGSNEQFF.

This clonotype occurred once. The rearrangement joins TRBV21-1 to TRBJ1-2. TRBV21-1 has pseudogene status. The CDR3 runs to 13 residues. CDR3: CASSQRWGNGYTF. CDR3 DNA sequence: TGTGCCAGCAGTCAAAGGTGGGGAAATGGCTACACCTTC.

The chain joins TRBV4-1 to TRBJ2-5; D not resolved. There are 13 residues in the CDR3. V was clipped by 1 base and J by 3 bases, with 6 bases between them. The germline V gene encodes CDR1 MGHRA and CDR2 YSYEKL. In DNA form, the CDR3 reads TGCGCCAGCAGCCAAGGTGGGGAAGAGACCCAGTACTTC. This codes for CASSQGGEETQYF.

V usage is TRBV24-1 and J usage is TRBJ2-1; tentatively, D is TRBD2 (5 bases). This CDR3 is built from 14 residues. Trimming took off 4 bases at V and 6 bases at J, with 12 bases between the two ends. CDR1 and CDR2 from the germline V gene are KGHDR and SFDVKD. CDR3 protein: CATSDPGRGNEQFF. The CDR3 DNA follows: TGTGCCACCAGTGACCCCGGACGGGGCAATGAGCAGTTCTTC.

The sample holds one count of this clonotype. The genes are TRBV29-1 and TRBJ2-5; TRBD1 agrees at 7 bases. CDR1 and CDR2 from the germline V gene are SQVTM and ANQGSEA. The CDR3 is 15 residues long. V lost 4 bases to trimming and J lost 4 bases; unmatched junction nucleotides: 12. The chain's CDR3 is CSVGHGTVGSETQYF. CDR3 DNA: TGCAGCGTTGGGCATGGGACAGTGGGATCAGAGACCCAGTACTTC.

V usage is TRBV29-1 and J usage is TRBJ1-5; D is perhaps TRBD1 (5 bases). Germline V CDR1 and CDR2: SQVTM, ANQGSEA. V was shortened by 6 bases and J by 0 bases, with 9 bases between the two germline ends. This CDR3 has 13 residues. CDR3 in DNA: TGCAGCGTGCAAAGGGGTAGCAATCAGCCCCAGCATTTT. Translation: CSVQRGSNQPQHF.

The chain carries TRBV14 and TRBJ1-1; tentative D call: TRBD1 (5 bases). CDR1 is SGHDN, CDR2 FVKESK, per germline. The V and J ends lost 3 bases and 1 base respectively, with 9 bases between them. The CDR3 runs 14 residues. The CDR3 is CASSHRTPNTEAFF. As DNA, the CDR3 is TGTGCCAGCAGCCATAGGACACCGAACACTGAAGCTTTCTTT.

V and J are TRBV29-1 and TRBJ2-7, with D tentatively TRBD2 (6 bases). Germline values: CDR1 SQVTM, CDR2 ANQGSEA. The CDR3 is 12 amino acids. Trimming cost V 7 bases and J 3 bases, with 13 bases left between them. This chain's CDR3 is CSAGTSNYEQYF. DNA of the CDR3: TGCAGCGCCGGGACTTCAAACTACGAGCAGTACTTC.

The sample holds one count of this clonotype. CDR3 DNA: TGTGCCAGCAGCTTAGGCAGGGGGCGCGAGCAGTACTTC. Translation gives CASSLGRGREQYF. This chain links TRBV11-3 with TRBJ2-7; 8 bases are shared with TRBD1. There are 13 residues in the CDR3. Germline trimming cut 1 base from V and 6 bases from J; bases unmatched to any gene: 2. Per germline, CDR1 SGHNT and CDR2 YENEEA.

The rearrangement joins TRBV4-1 to TRBJ2-7; D is possibly TRBD2 (5 bases). Trimming took off 0 bases at V and 5 bases at J, with 8 bases between the two ends. Germline loops: CDR1 MGHRA, CDR2 YSYEKL. The CDR3 runs to 13 residues. The chain's CDR3 is CASSQELANEQYF. In DNA, the CDR3 is TGCGCCAGCAGCCAAGAGCTAGCAAACGAGCAGTACTTC.

This rearrangement joins TRBV25-1 to TRBJ2-7, with D uncertain. This CDR3 has 11 amino acids. Germline V gene data show CDR1 as MGHDK and CDR2 as SYGVNS. The V gene lost 2 bases and the J gene lost 9 bases, with 8 bases spanning the gap. CDR3 region: CASSEAAVQYF. CDR3 coding DNA: TGTGCCAGCAGTGAAGCGGCCGTGCAGTACTTC.

This clonotype is a singleton in its sample. This chain connects TRBV9 to TRBJ1-1; D gene ambiguous. Trimming stripped 0 bases from V and 6 bases from J, with 9 bases between. The CDR3 spans 13 residues. Germline V gene data show CDR1 as SGDLS and CDR2 as YYNGEE. The CDR3 here is CASSVAGGAEAFF. CDR3 sequence (DNA): TGTGCCAGCAGCGTAGCGGGCGGCGCTGAAGCTTTCTTT.

The rearrangement uses TRBV12-3 or TRBV12-4 and TRBJ1-2; tentatively, D is TRBD1 (6 bases). The CDR3 loop spans 15 amino acids. Trimming took 5 bases from V and 0 from J, leaving 13 bases between them. DNA for the CDR3: TGTGCCAGCAGTCCCACACAGGGAACTAACTATGGCTACACCTTC. As protein: CASSPTQGTNYGYTF.

The V gene is TRBV18, the J gene TRBJ2-1, with D perhaps TRBD1 (6 bases). With 5 bases removed from V and 9 bases from J, the gap between germline ends came to 11 bases. CDR1 and CDR2 from the germline V gene are KGHSH and LQKENI. The CDR3 covers 12 residues. The DNA of the CDR3 is TGTGCCAGCTCATCCGGGACACTTGAGCAGTTCTTC. Translating gives CASSSGTLEQFF.

The chain has TRBV6-6 and TRBJ2-1; no clear D. V was cut by 2 bases and J by 0 bases, with 8 bases left in between. This CDR3 is 15 amino acids long. From germline, CDR1 is MNHNY and CDR2 SVGAGI (reference sequence). The CDR3: CASSYLPSSYNEQFF. In nucleotides, the CDR3 is TGTGCCAGCAGTTACCTCCCTAGCTCCTACAATGAGCAGTTCTTC.

V usage is TRBV28 and J usage is TRBJ1-5, with D perhaps TRBD1 (5 bases). The CDR3 is 14 residues long. The V end was cut by 6 bases, the J end by 4 bases, with 13 bases between. The germline V gene has CDR1 MDHEN and CDR2 SYDVKM. The CDR3 region is CASRAGTANQPQHF. In DNA, the CDR3 is TGTGCCAGCAGGGCCGGGACCGCGAATCAGCCCCAGCATTTT.

The J gene is TRBJ2-5, the V gene TRBV5-8; D gene ambiguous. The V gene lost 2 bases and the J gene lost 4 bases, with 12 bases spanning the gap. Germline V gene lookup returns CDR1 SGHTS and CDR2 YDEGEE. This CDR3 comprises 14 residues. This CDR3 reads CASSLGSPGETQYF. CDR3 in DNA: TGTGCCAGCAGCTTAGGGTCCCCGGGAGAGACCCAGTACTTC. The whole variable domain, filled in from reference TRBV5-8 and TRBJ2-5, reads EAGVTQSPTHLIKTRGQQATLRCSPISGHTSVYWYQQALGLGLQFLLWYDEGEERNRGNFPPRFSGRQFPNYSSELNVNALELEDSALYLCASSLGSPGETQYFGPGTRLLVL.

CDR3 bases: TGCGCCAGCAGCCAAGGTCTGCCGGAGAACTATGGCTACACCTTC. Protein sequence: CASSQGLPENYGYTF. The V and J genes are TRBV4-1 and TRBJ1-2; D gene unclear. CDR1 is MGHRA, CDR2 YSYEKL, per germline. The CDR3 loop spans 15 amino acids. Between the trimmed V and J ends, which lost 1 base and 2 bases, there was a span of 11 bases.

The chain uses TRBV15 and TRBJ2-7, with D maybe TRBD1 (5 bases). CDR1 and CDR2 (germline): LNHNV, YYDKDF (reference sequence). Trimming took 1 base from V and 5 from J, leaving 18 bases between them. CDR3 length equals 16 residues. Here the CDR3 reads CATSRVRSRAGHEQYF. CDR3 DNA sequence: TGTGCCACCAGCAGAGTCAGATCCAGGGCCGGCCACGAGCAGTACTTC.

The V call is TRBV5-1, the J call TRBJ2-6; D may correspond to TRBD1 or TRBD2 (5 bases each). Trimming took off 0 bases at V and 0 bases at J, with 7 bases between the two ends. Germline values: CDR1 SGHRS, CDR2 YFSETQ. CDR3 length: 16 amino acids. The CDR3 sequence: CASSLAGLSGANVLTF. The CDR3 DNA reads TGCGCCAGCAGCTTGGCGGGGCTCTCTGGGGCCAACGTCCTGACTTTC.

The chain recombines TRBV5-1 with TRBJ2-3, with 11 bases that match TRBD2. V dropped 4 bases and J dropped 4; count of bases not matched to a gene: 5. Per the germline V gene, CDR1 is SGHRS and CDR2 is YFSETQ. This CDR3 is built from 15 residues. The CDR3 DNA reads TGCGCCAGCAGCCCGGGACTAGCGGAGTCAGATACGCAGTATTTT. Encoded protein: CASSPGLAESDTQYF.

The genes are TRBV20-1 and TRBJ2-1; 10 bases match TRBD2. Trimming at V came to 6 bases and at J to 7 bases, leaving 9 bases not matched to a gene. The CDR3 covers 14 residues. Germline CDR1 reads DFQATT; CDR2 reads SNEGSKA (reference sequence). The CDR3 loop is CSANLAGGRNEQFF. CDR3 sequence (DNA): TGCAGTGCCAATTTAGCGGGGGGCAGGAATGAGCAGTTCTTC.

This clonotype was observed once. The V and J genes are TRBV28 and TRBJ1-3; D unclear. Germline lookup yields CDR1 MDHEN and CDR2 SYDVKM. The CDR3 totals 12 residues. With 7 bases removed from V and 3 bases from J, the gap between germline ends came to 7 bases. DNA for the CDR3: TGTGCCAGCACACGATTTGGAAACACCATATATTTT. Protein: CASTRFGNTIYF.